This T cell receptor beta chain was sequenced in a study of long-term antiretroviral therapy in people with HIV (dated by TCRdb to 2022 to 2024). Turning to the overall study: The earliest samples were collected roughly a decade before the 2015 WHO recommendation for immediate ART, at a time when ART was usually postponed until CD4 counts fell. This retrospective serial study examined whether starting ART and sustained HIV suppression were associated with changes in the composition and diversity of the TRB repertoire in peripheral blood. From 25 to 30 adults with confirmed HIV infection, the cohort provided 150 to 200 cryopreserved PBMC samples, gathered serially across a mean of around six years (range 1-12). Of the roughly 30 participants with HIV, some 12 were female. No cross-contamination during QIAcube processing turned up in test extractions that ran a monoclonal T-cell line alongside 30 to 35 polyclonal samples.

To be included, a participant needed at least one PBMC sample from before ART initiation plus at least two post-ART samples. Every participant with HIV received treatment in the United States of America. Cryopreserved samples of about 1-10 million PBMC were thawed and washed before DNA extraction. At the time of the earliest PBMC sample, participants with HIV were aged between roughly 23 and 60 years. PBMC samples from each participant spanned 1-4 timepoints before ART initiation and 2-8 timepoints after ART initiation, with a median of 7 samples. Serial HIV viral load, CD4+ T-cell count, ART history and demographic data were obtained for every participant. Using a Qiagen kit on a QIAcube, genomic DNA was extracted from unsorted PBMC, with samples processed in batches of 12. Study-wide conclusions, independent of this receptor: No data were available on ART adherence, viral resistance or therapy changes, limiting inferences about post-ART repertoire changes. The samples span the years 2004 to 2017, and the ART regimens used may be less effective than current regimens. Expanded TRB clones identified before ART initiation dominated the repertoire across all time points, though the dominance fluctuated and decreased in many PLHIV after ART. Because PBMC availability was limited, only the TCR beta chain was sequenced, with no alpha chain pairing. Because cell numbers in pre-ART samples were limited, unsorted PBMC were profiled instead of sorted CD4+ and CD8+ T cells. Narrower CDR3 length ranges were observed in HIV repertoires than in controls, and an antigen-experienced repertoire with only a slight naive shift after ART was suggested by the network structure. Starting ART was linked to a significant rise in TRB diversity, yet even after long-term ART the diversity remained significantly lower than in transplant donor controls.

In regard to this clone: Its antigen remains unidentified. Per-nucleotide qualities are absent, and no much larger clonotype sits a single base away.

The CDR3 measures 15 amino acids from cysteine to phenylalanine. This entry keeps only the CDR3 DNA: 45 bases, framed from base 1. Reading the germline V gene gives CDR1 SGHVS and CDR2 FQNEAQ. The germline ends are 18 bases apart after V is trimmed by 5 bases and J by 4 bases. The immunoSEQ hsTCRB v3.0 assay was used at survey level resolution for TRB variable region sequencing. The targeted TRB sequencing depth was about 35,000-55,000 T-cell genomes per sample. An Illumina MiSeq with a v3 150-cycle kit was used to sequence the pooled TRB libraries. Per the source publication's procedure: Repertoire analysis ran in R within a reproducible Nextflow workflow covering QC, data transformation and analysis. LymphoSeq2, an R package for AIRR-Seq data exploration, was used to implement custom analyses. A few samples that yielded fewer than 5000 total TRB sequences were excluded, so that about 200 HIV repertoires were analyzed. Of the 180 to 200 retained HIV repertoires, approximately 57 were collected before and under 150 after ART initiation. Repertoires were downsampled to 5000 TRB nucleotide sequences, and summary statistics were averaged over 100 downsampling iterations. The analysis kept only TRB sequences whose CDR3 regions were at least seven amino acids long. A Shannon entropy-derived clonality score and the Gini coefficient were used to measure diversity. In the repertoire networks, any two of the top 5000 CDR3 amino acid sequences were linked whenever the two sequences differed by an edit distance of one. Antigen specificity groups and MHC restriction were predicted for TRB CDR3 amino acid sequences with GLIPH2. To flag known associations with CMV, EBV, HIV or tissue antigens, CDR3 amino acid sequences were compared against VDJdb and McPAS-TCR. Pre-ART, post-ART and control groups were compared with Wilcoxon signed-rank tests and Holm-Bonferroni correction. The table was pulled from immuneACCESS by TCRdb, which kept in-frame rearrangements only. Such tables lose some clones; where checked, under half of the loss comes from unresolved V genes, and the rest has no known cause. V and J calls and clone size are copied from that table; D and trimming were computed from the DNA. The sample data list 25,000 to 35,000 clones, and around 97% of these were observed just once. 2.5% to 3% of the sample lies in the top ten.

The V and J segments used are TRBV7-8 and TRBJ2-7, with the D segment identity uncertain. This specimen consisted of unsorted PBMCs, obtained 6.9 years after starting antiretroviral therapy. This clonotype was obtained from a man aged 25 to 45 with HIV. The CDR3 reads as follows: CASSPSLRVLYEQYF. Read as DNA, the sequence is TGTGCCAGCAGCCCCAGCCTCCGGGTCCTTTACGAGCAGTACTTC.